Presented here are 11 T cell receptor beta chains from one specimen sequenced in a study of PD-L1 blockade in urothelial cancer. Sequenced by immunoSEQ multiplex PCR; TCRdb stores in-frame clones only, minus some. Among 35,000 to 45,000 clones, over 70% were seen once, and the ten largest hold roughly a sixth. Sequencing was performed on PBMCs, taken around atezolizumab (anti-PD-L1) treatment. The receptor source for this set is a man aged 60 to 69 with urothelial cancer.

The chain employs TRBV7-2 and TRBJ2-6; D is unclear. This CDR3 comprises 15 residues. V lost 5 bases to trimming and J lost 0 bases, with 8 bases between them. Germline-derived CDR1 and CDR2 are SGHTA and FQGNSA. CDR3 protein: CASSSRASGANVLTF. The DNA for the CDR3 is TGTGCCAGCAGCAGCCGAGCCTCTGGGGCCAACGTCCTGACTTTC. Supplemented by reference TRBV7-2 and TRBJ2-6, the full variable domain reads GAGVSQSPSNKVTEKGKDVELRCDPISGHTALYWYRQSLGQGLEFLIYFQGNSAPDKSGLPSDRFSAERTGGSVSTLTIQRTQQEDSAVYLCASSSRASGANVLTFGAGSRLTVL.

This clone was found once. This CDR3 reads CASSPSSDRNTEAFF. The CDR3 DNA sequence: TGTGCCAGCTCACCAAGCAGCGACAGGAACACTGAAGCTTTCTTT. The rearrangement joins TRBV18 to TRBJ1-1, with a possible D match to TRBD1 (5 bases). CDR3 length equals 15 residues. Trimming shortened V by 2 bases and J by 1 base, and 11 bases separated the two germline ends. CDR1 KGHSH and CDR2 LQKENI come from the germline V gene.

This clone was seen a single time. This chain uses TRBV15 with TRBJ2-5; possibly TRBD1 for D (6 bases). V lost 6 bases to trimming and J lost 1 base, with 12 bases between them. The CDR3 runs 14 residues. In germline, CDR1 is LNHNV, CDR2 YYDKDF (reference sequence). In DNA, the CDR3 is TGTGCCACCAGTATCCGGGACACCCAAGAGACCCAGTACTTC. It yields the protein CATSIRDTQETQYF. The variable domain in full, completed from reference TRBV15 and TRBJ2-5, reads DAMVIQNPRYQVTQFGKPVTLSCSQTLNHNVMYWYQQKSSQAPKLLFHYYDKDFNNEADTPDNFQSRRPNTSFCFLDIRSPGLGDTAMYLCATSIRDTQETQYFGPGTRLLVL.

The chain has TRBV19 and TRBJ2-1; 11 bases match TRBD1. This CDR3 has 11 amino acids. J gave up 16 bases and V 3 bases, and 2 bases lay outside the gene matches. CDR1 and CDR2 from the germline V gene are LNHDA and SQIVND (reference sequence). In DNA, the CDR3 is TGTGCCAGTAGTATGGACAGGGGGCATTTCTTC. Its protein is CASSMDRGHFF.

This chain joins TRBV7-8 and TRBJ1-5, with a tentative D call TRBD1 (6 bases). Germline V gene lookup returns CDR1 SGHVS and CDR2 FQNEAQ. This CDR3 spans 15 amino acids. V lost 4 bases, J lost 3 bases, and 13 bases lay in between. CDR3: CASSSFDRLNQPQHF. CDR3 nucleotides: TGTGCCAGCAGCTCATTTGACAGGCTCAATCAGCCCCAGCATTTT. Combining the CDR3 with reference TRBV7-8 and TRBJ1-5 gives the whole variable domain GAGVSQSPRYKVAKRGQDVALRCDPISGHVSLFWYQQALGQGPEFLTYFQNEAQLDKSGLPSDRFFAERPEGSVSTLKIQRTQQEDSAVYLCASSSFDRLNQPQHFGDGTRLSIL.

The J gene is TRBJ2-3, the V gene TRBV15; maybe TRBD2 (6 bases). CDR3 length equals 15 residues. The germline V and J ends were trimmed by 0 bases and 3 bases, with 10 bases remaining between them. CDR1 and CDR2 (germline): LNHNV, YYDKDF (reference sequence). As DNA, the CDR3 is TGTGCCACCAGCAGAGATTGGGGGGAGACAGATACGCAGTATTTT. Protein sequence: CATSRDWGETDTQYF.

The chain joins TRBV7-2 to TRBJ2-7; 9 bases line up with TRBD1. The J segment lost 4 bases and the V segment lost 5 bases, leaving 6 bases of the junction unmatched. The germline V gene encodes CDR1 SGHTA and CDR2 FQGNSA. The CDR3 spans 14 residues. CDR3 sequence (DNA): TGTGCCAGCAGCACTCGACAGGGGGGTTACGAGCAGTACTTC. It codes for CASSTRQGGYEQYF.

In its sample, this clone was seen once. The chain couples TRBV6-5 to TRBJ2-1, with 7 bases lining up with TRBD2. J was trimmed by 6 bases and V by 2 bases; bases with no gene match: 10. The CDR3 is made up of 16 amino acids. From germline, CDR1 is MNHEY and CDR2 SVGAGI. For the CDR3, the DNA is TGTGCCAGCAGTTACGCTAGCGGTTTAAGGCTCAATGAGCAGTTCTTC. Translating gives CASSYASGLRLNEQFF.

The V call is TRBV5-1, the J call TRBJ2-1, with 7 nucleotides matching TRBD2. V lost 6 bases and J lost 4; bases outside the gene matches: 7. CDR3 size: 14 residues. Germline V gene data show CDR1 as SGHRS and CDR2 as YFSETQ. Here the CDR3 DNA reads TGCGCCAGCAATAGGGCGGGAGTTTACAATGAGCAGTTCTTC. Its protein product is CASNRAGVYNEQFF.

The chain combines TRBV7-2 with TRBJ2-7; 12 bases are shared with TRBD2. The germline V gene has CDR1 SGHTA and CDR2 FQGNSA. This CDR3 is 17 amino acids long. V dropped 2 bases and J dropped 3; count of bases not matched to a gene: 8. The CDR3 DNA follows: TGTGCCAGCAGCTTATCCCGGACTAGCGGGAATCTCTACGAGCAGTACTTC. Protein: CASSLSRTSGNLYEQYF.

This clone was counted between two and nine times. The chain links TRBV2 to TRBJ1-3; D perhaps matches TRBD1 (6 bases). The CDR3 is 14 amino acids. V gave up 4 bases and J gave up 2 bases, with 9 bases separating them. Germline V gene sequence: CDR1 SNHLY, CDR2 FYNNEI. Here the CDR3 reads CASSAQGAGNTIYF. Here the CDR3 DNA reads TGTGCCAGCAGTGCACAGGGAGCTGGAAACACCATATATTTT.